A single sample is the source of the 12 T cell receptor beta chains below, sequenced in a study of blood T cell repertoires in COVID-19. The assay was immunoSEQ multiplex PCR, and TCRdb's table has in-frame clones only and misses some. This sample has about 480,000 clones, with 88% found just once. The sequenced material came from PBMCs or T cells enriched from blood (not recorded which). These receptor sequences come from a woman aged 40 to 50 who had recovered from COVID-19.

V usage is TRBV2 and J usage is TRBJ2-7; 7 nucleotides align to TRBD1. Germline trimming cut 4 bases from V and 6 bases from J; bases unmatched to any gene: 3. The CDR3 sequence is 12 residues long. Germline CDR1 and CDR2: SNHLY and FYNNEI. The CDR3 DNA is TGTGCCAGCAGTGGACAGGGTATCGAGCAGTACTTC. This encodes CASSGQGIEQYF.

V and J are TRBV2 and TRBJ2-3; 7 nucleotides agree with TRBD2. This CDR3 has 14 amino acids. In germline, CDR1 is SNHLY, CDR2 FYNNEI. V dropped 5 bases and J dropped 5; count of bases not matched to a gene: 7. The CDR3 protein is CASSFGRLGDTQYF. The CDR3 bases are TGTGCCAGCAGTTTCGGGAGGCTGGGAGATACGCAGTATTTT.

The chain combines TRBV12-1 with TRBJ1-2. TRBV12-1 is labeled a pseudogene. The CDR3 length is 16 residues. CDR3 in amino acids: CASSLSLRNKNYGYTF. CDR3 nucleotide sequence: TGTGCCAGCAGCTTGTCTTTGAGGAATAAAAACTATGGCTACACCTTC.

V usage is TRBV4-1 and J usage is TRBJ1-2; D uncertain. The CDR3 has 17 residues. The V end was cut by 2 bases, the J end by 0 bases, with 16 bases between. In germline, CDR1 is MGHRA, CDR2 YSYEKL. The CDR3 region has the DNA TGCGCCAGCAGCCAAACGGACGCCCAGCGGACTAACTATGGCTACACCTTC. Its translation: CASSQTDAQRTNYGYTF.

The chain is built from TRBV10-2 and TRBJ1-5, with no clear D. Germline CDR1 WSHSY, CDR2 SAAADI. The CDR3 consists of 15 residues. V lost 7 bases to trimming and J lost 3 bases, with 16 bases between them. CDR3 loop: CASTEVGITNQPQHF. The CDR3 DNA sequence: TGCGCCAGCACGGAGGTAGGGATAACCAATCAGCCCCAGCATTTT.

The chain employs TRBV2 and TRBJ1-4, with D perhaps matching TRBD1 (5 bases). The CDR3 is made up of 15 amino acids. Trimming took 6 bases from V and 5 from J, leaving 16 bases between them. Germline V CDR1 and CDR2: SNHLY, FYNNEI. The CDR3 region is CASREGTVINEKLFF. The CDR3 DNA is TGTGCCAGCAGGGAGGGGACCGTTATAAATGAAAAACTGTTTTTT.

The J gene is TRBJ2-3, the V gene TRBV5-4; 12 nucleotides line up with TRBD2. The ends lost 4 bases at V and 5 bases at J; junction bases unmatched: 8. This CDR3 spans 16 amino acids. Germline CDR1 reads SGHNT; CDR2 reads YYREEE (reference sequence). The CDR3 DNA reads as TGTGCCAGCAGCCCCCAGACTAGCGGGAGTAGAGATACGCAGTATTTT. It translates to CASSPQTSGSRDTQYF. Combining the CDR3 with reference TRBV5-4 and TRBJ2-3 gives the whole variable domain ETGVTQSPTHLIKTRGQQVTLRCSSQSGHNTVSWYQQALGQGPQFIFQYYREEENGRGNFPPRFSGLQFPNYSSELNVNALELDDSALYLCASSPQTSGSRDTQYFGPGTRLTVL.

The CDR3 nucleotides read TGTGCCACCAGTGAACCCGGGGGGGGAGGTCAGCCCCAGCATTTT. Its translation is CATSEPGGGGQPQHF. The rearrangement joins TRBV24-1 to TRBJ1-5, with D perhaps matching TRBD1 (5 bases). The V and J ends lost 4 bases and 6 bases respectively, with 15 bases between them. Germline CDR1 and CDR2: KGHDR and SFDVKD. The CDR3 runs 15 residues.

The J gene is TRBJ2-7, the V gene TRBV5-1; 11 bases match TRBD2. Losses at the gene ends were 0 bases for V and 5 bases for J; bases not matched to a gene: 13. The CDR3 contains 18 residues. Germline values: CDR1 SGHRS, CDR2 YFSETQ. CDR3 amino acids: CASSLAYRSSGRANEQYF. DNA of the CDR3: TGCGCCAGCAGCTTGGCGTACAGGAGTAGCGGGAGGGCTAACGAGCAGTACTTC.

The sample holds one count of this clone. The rearrangement uses TRBV28 and TRBJ2-3; 9 bases are shared with TRBD2. J was trimmed by 1 base and V by 2 bases; bases with no gene match: 4. Germline CDR1 reads MDHEN; CDR2 reads SYDVKM. The CDR3 is 16 amino acids. CDR3 coding DNA: TGTGCCAGCAGTTTAGCAAGACTAGCGGGCACAGATACGCAGTATTTT. The encoded protein is CASSLARLAGTDTQYF.

The V and J genes are TRBV5-1 and TRBJ1-1, with D possibly matching TRBD1 (5 bases). This CDR3 is 15 amino acids long. V was trimmed by 0 bases and J by 5 bases, leaving 14 bases between them. CDR1 is SGHRS and CDR2 is YFSETQ in the germline V gene. The CDR3 DNA follows: TGCGCCAGCAGCTTGGGCCCTGGGGGGAATACTGAAGCTTTCTTT. Residues: CASSLGPGGNTEAFF.

CDR3 sequence reads: CASGIRGGEQYF. The DNA of the CDR3 is TGTGCCAGCGGAATAAGGGGGGGCGAGCAGTACTTC. The rearrangement links TRBV27 to TRBJ2-7; D perhaps matches TRBD2 (7 bases). In germline, CDR1 is MNHEY, CDR2 SMNVEV (reference sequence). The CDR3 spans 12 residues. V lost 8 bases and J lost 6, with 14 bases in between.